This TCR beta chain comes out of a study of cytomegalovirus exposure and HLA in healthy donors. Background on the study: Genotyping showed approximately 81% of 350 to 400 donors falling in the Caucasian-associated ancestry cluster. General observations from the study: Follow-up analysis seemed to connect common viral pathogens with several of the most significant clusters identified. Some V segments, TRBV6-2 and TRBV6-3 among them, were indistinguishable and were therefore excluded.

In the PCR, 60 Vbeta and 13 Jbeta primers were used. Original processing methods: It was a later analysis that counted 83 million or so unique TCR beta chains, of which some 9.9 million were shared. Profiling relied on immunoSEQ multiplex PCR, and the TCRdb table lists in-frame clones only, not all of them. D and trimming were read from the DNA, whereas the V and J calls and clone size are those reported in that table. The table has 130,000 to 150,000 clones, approximately 79% seen once. Germline lookup yields CDR1 SGDLS and CDR2 YYNGEE. This CDR3 region has 12 residues. V lost 6 bases and J lost 5; bases outside the gene matches: 2. Note on this clone: What it recognizes is unknown.

V and J are TRBV9 and TRBJ2-1; TRBD2 matches 7 bases. What was sequenced was PBMCs. The TCR originated in a young man in good health and CMV-seropositive. The CDR3 DNA is TGTGCCAGCACTAGCGGACACAATGAGCAGTTCTTC. This gives the protein CASTSGHNEQFF.